A single sample gave rise to the 15 T cell receptor beta chains below, sequenced in a study of blood T cell repertoires in COVID-19. Sequencing used immunoSEQ multiplex PCR; TCRdb keeps in-frame clones, though not all of them. This table has 150,000 to 200,000 clones, around three quarters appearing once. The sample was peripheral blood. The receptors were gathered from a man between 60 and 75 years old with active or convalescent COVID-19.

The CDR3 bases are TGTGCCAGCAGCGGGGGCTGGGGTTTTGAGCAGTTCTTC. It encodes CASSGGWGFEQFF. The chain uses TRBV5-4 and TRBJ2-1; TRBD1 is a possible D gene (6 bases). V dropped 4 bases and J dropped 9 bases, with 14 bases sitting between them. The CDR3 length is 13 residues. Germline V CDR1 and CDR2: SGHNT, YYREEE (reference sequence).

V and J are TRBV5-1 and TRBJ2-5, with 11 bases matching TRBD2. From germline, CDR1 is SGHRS and CDR2 YFSETQ. V shed 3 bases, J shed 4 bases, and the junction held 8 bases outside the gene matches. The CDR3 spans 16 residues. This CDR3 is CASSSLALAGGETQYF. DNA of the CDR3: TGCGCCAGCAGCTCTTTGGCCCTAGCGGGAGGAGAGACCCAGTACTTC.

V gene TRBV11-2 combines with J gene TRBJ2-7, with 7 bases that match TRBD1. V shed 0 bases and J 3 bases; nucleotides not matched to a gene: 8. In germline, CDR1 is SGHAT, CDR2 FQNNGV. CDR3 length equals 16 residues. The CDR3, as DNA: TGTGCCAGCAGCTTAGATCCGCACAGGGGTTACTACGAGCAGTACTTC. This gives the protein CASSLDPHRGYYEQYF.

The chain is built from TRBV6-2 or TRBV6-3 and TRBJ2-1; no firm D call. Germline V gene data show CDR1 as MNHEY and CDR2 as SVGEGT. The CDR3 totals 16 residues. V lost 0 bases and J 7 bases, leaving 16 bases between the germline ends. CDR3 in DNA: TGTGCCAGCAGTTACTCGGTGCGACGGAGACGGAATGAGCAGTTCTTC. As protein: CASSYSVRRRRNEQFF.

The sample holds one count of this clone. The rearrangement uses TRBV6-2 or TRBV6-3 and TRBJ2-1, with 11 bases identical to TRBD2. The length of the CDR3 is 16 residues. Germline CDR1 reads MNHEY; CDR2 reads SVGEGT. V shed 4 bases and J 7 bases; nucleotides not matched to a gene: 9. The CDR3 loop is CASSFIAGGFWNEQFF. The DNA of the CDR3 is TGTGCCAGCAGTTTTATAGCGGGAGGGTTCTGGAATGAGCAGTTCTTC.

V usage is TRBV9 and J usage is TRBJ1-3; D not resolved. V shed 3 bases and J shed 4 bases, with 17 bases lying between them. This CDR3 spans 16 amino acids. Germline CDR1 and CDR2: SGDLS and YYNGEE. Here the CDR3 reads CASSEAPFAEGNTIYF. In nucleotides, the CDR3 is TGTGCCAGCAGCGAAGCCCCCTTCGCCGAGGGAAACACCATATATTTT.

This chain uses TRBV27 with TRBJ1-1; the D gene is possibly TRBD1 (5 bases). CDR1 and CDR2 (germline): MNHEY, SMNVEV (reference sequence). Trimming removed 0 bases at V and 4 bases at J, with 18 bases between. There are 17 residues in the CDR3. This CDR3 reads CASSLSPRQGGITEAFF. The CDR3 DNA follows: TGTGCCAGCAGTTTATCACCCAGGCAGGGAGGTATCACTGAAGCTTTCTTT.

This clone showed up just once. The chain links TRBV6-6 to TRBJ2-5; no clear D gene. Deletions cut 2 bases from V and 5 bases from J, with 9 bases between. The CDR3 covers 13 residues. Germline V gene lookup returns CDR1 MNHNY and CDR2 SVGAGI (reference sequence). The CDR3 sequence is CASSYPTRETQYF. The CDR3 DNA follows: TGTGCCAGCAGTTACCCGACGAGGGAGACCCAGTACTTC.

The gene calls are TRBV19 and TRBJ2-1; 8 bases align to TRBD1. Germline V gene lookup returns CDR1 LNHDA and CDR2 SQIVND (reference sequence). The CDR3 extends over 14 amino acids. The J segment lost 7 bases and the V segment lost 5 bases, leaving 7 bases of the junction unmatched. CDR3 sequence (DNA): TGTGCCAGTAGTTTGCGGACAGGGTGGAATGAGCAGTTCTTC. This codes for CASSLRTGWNEQFF.

This chain uses TRBV7-8 with TRBJ2-1; D is possibly TRBD1 (5 bases). Germline assignment: CDR1 SGHVS and CDR2 FQNEAQ. V was trimmed by 1 base and J by 3 bases, leaving 10 bases between them. The CDR3 runs 15 residues. In DNA form, the CDR3 reads TGTGCCAGCAGCTTAGTGACAGCAGTCTACAATGAGCAGTTCTTC. Its translation is CASSLVTAVYNEQFF.

V gene TRBV5-1 combines with J gene TRBJ2-3, with 8 bases fitting TRBD2. The CDR3 totals 16 residues. V lost 1 base to trimming and J lost 3 bases; unmatched junction nucleotides: 7. Germline V gene sequence: CDR1 SGHRS, CDR2 YFSETQ. The CDR3 loop reads CASSLSPGGQTDTQYF. The CDR3 DNA reads TGCGCCAGCAGCTTGAGTCCGGGAGGGCAGACAGATACGCAGTATTTT.

This clone was seen a handful of times. The chain uses TRBV5-1 and TRBJ1-2, with D perhaps matching TRBD1 (6 bases). V shed 4 bases and J shed 7 bases, with 20 bases lying between them. CDR1 is SGHRS and CDR2 is YFSETQ in the germline V gene. The CDR3 loop spans 15 amino acids. The CDR3 nucleotides are TGCGCCAGCAGCCCCCTTCGGGGGGGGCGGGGTGGCTACACCTTC. This gives the protein CASSPLRGGRGGYTF.

This clone was found once. CDR3 DNA: TGTGCCTGGAGTGTAAGGACAGTGGGCGCAAATGGCTACACCTTC. It yields the protein CAWSVRTVGANGYTF. This rearrangement joins TRBV30 to TRBJ1-2; TRBD1 is a possible D gene (6 bases). CDR1 and CDR2 (germline): GTSNPN, SVGIG (reference sequence). The CDR3 is 15 residues long. Deletions cut 0 bases from V and 6 bases from J, with 17 bases between.

V usage is TRBV29-1 and J usage is TRBJ2-7; 8 bases line up with TRBD1. From germline, CDR1 is SQVTM and CDR2 ANQGSEA. V was pared by 7 bases and J by 0 bases, with 5 bases of the junction left unmatched. This CDR3 has 13 residues. The CDR3 DNA reads as TGCAGCGCCCGGGACAGGAGCTCCTACGAGCAGTACTTC. It yields the protein CSARDRSSYEQYF.

Details on this clone: Other DNA sequences in the same sample also yield this CDR3. The J gene is TRBJ1-3, the V gene TRBV5-1, with no clear D. CDR3 length: 14 amino acids. Germline values: CDR1 SGHRS, CDR2 YFSETQ. Trimming stripped 5 bases from V and 0 bases from J, with 9 bases between. The CDR3 loop is CASSRDSSGNTIYF. DNA for the CDR3: TGCGCCAGCAGTCGAGACTCCTCTGGAAACACCATATATTTT.